Reported below is one TCR beta chain. Per the original methods: Amplified reference gene primers provided the basis for estimating nucleated cell counts. Sequenced by immunoSEQ multiplex PCR; TCRdb stores in-frame clones only, minus some. V, J and clone size were drawn from that table, and D and trimming were deduced from the DNA. The data show 100,000 to 150,000 clones, approximately 90% seen once. The data derive from a study of blood T cell repertoires in COVID-19. In the study overall: Italy, Spain and the United States were the sources of the convalescent and acute COVID-19 samples. In each case, the material was cDNA or gDNA derived from T cells, B-cell-depleted T cells, or PBMCs.

Per germline, CDR1 SNHLY and CDR2 FYNNEI. The CDR3 covers 14 residues. The ends were cut back, 5 bases at V and 0 bases at J, with 9 bases in the middle. The V and J genes are TRBV2 and TRBJ2-3, with D possibly matching TRBD1 (5 bases). This TCR was sampled from a human donor in a cohort sampled during active COVID-19. Sequenced sample: peripheral blood. CDR3 in DNA: TGTGCCAGCAGTTACACAGGAAGCACAGATACGCAGTATTTT. Translated, it gives CASSYTGSTDTQYF.